This TCR beta chain was found in a study of T-cell memory formation after mild COVID-19 (dated by TCRdb to about 2021). At the level of the whole study: TCR sequence clusters from the two donors were largely donor specific. In a couple of donors, T-cell clones that expanded and contracted after mild COVID-19 were followed by sequencing TCRalpha and TCRbeta repertoires longitudinally. The cohort was made up of two young adult volunteers, one female and one male, who were previously healthy.

Ficoll-Paque density gradient centrifugation was the method used to isolate PBMCs. General conclusions and limits of the study: The study included only a couple of mild cases, and larger cohorts that include severe cases with pre-infection samples were judged to be necessary. Some responding clones were detected in pre-infection memory, suggesting pre-existing cross-reactive memory T cells joined the SARS-CoV-2 response. Clones contracting from day 15 to 85 had balanced CD4/CD8 phenotypes, while a second wave expanding from day 15 to 37 was biased towards CD4+. The second-wave clones that peaked on day 37 were not confirmed to be SARS-CoV-2 specific. Contracting CD4+ clones were found mainly in CM and EM memory subsets, while CD8+ clones were enriched in EMRA.

Sequencer: Illumina NovaSeq 6000. Using 5'RACE with constant-segment primers, TCRalpha and TCRbeta cDNA libraries were constructed, with sample barcodes and unique molecular identifiers added in the process. RNA was extracted from every sample with Trizol reagent. Library amplification was performed in two PCR steps, and a second sample barcode and Illumina TruSeq adapters were introduced in the second step. The libraries were sequenced on an Illumina NovaSeq using 2 x 150 bp paired-end reads. Under the source paper's analysis protocol: Reads were demultiplexed and collapsed into UMI-guided consensus sequences with migec v1.2.7. Using mixcr v2.1.11, UMI consensuses were aligned to TRA and TRB V and J templates and then assembled into clonotypes. A clonotype was counted as expanded or contracted only if both edgeR and NoisET called the change significant, with noise models trained on biological replicates. For edgeR calls, the cutoffs were a false discovery rate-adjusted p below 0.01 and a log2 fold-change threshold of 1. As an exploratory analysis of dynamics, PCA with hierarchical clustering was applied to max-normalized trajectories of the 1000 most abundant clonotypes. Separately sequenced CD4+ and CD8+ repertoires were used to assign the CD4 or CD8 phenotype of responding clones. TCRdb passed the public sequencing reads through fastp at Q25 and MiXCR, retaining productive beta sequences. Identical CDR3 protein sequences are pooled into one entry, listed with their most common genes and DNA. The V and J calls were not made by the authors but by TCRdb's processing. The sample table records about half a million distinct CDR3 sequences; about 18% of these occur just once. Roughly an eighth of the sample belongs to the ten largest clones.

Comments on this clonotype: The antigen it binds to is not known. No quality values exist for individual bases; no much larger clone is one base distant.

V is cut by 0 bases and J by 6 bases, and the space between the germline ends is 13 bases. Spanning cysteine to phenylalanine, the CDR3 consists of 15 amino acids. The kept DNA is CDR3 alone, 45 bases in frame from the first base. The germline V gene provides CDR1 LGHNA and CDR2 YSLEER. The sequencing input was PBMCs or a T cell subset sorted from them (not recorded which). The clonotype comes from an adult woman who had mild COVID-19 (a few samples of this study predate the infection). The sample titles of this study are shuffled in the database, so cell type and time point are left out; the donor was told from shared clones. The V and J segments used are TRBV4-3 and TRBJ2-3, with a tentative D gene TRBD1 over 5 matching bases. The DNA sequence is given as TGCGCCAGCAGCCAAGATCGGGCTTCAGGGGATACGCAGTATTTT. This yields the protein CASSQDRASGDTQYF.